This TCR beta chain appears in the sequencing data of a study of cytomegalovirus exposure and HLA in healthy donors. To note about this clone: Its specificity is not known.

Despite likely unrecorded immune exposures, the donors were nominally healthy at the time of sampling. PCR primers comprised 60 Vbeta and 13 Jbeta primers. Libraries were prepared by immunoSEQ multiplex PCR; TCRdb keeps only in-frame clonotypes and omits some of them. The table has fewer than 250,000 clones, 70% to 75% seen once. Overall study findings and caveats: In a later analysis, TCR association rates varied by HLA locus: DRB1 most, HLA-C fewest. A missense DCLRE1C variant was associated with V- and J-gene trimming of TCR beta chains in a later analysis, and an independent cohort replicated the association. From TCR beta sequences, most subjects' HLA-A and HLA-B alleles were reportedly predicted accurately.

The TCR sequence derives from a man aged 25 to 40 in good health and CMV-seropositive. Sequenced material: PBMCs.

The CDR3 DNA reads TGTGCCTGCCCCCTTGGGGGGGCTCCAGATACGCAGTATTTT. Translation gives CACPLGGAPDTQYF. The chain uses TRBV30 and TRBJ2-3; the D gene is possibly TRBD2 (7 bases). V lost 6 bases and J lost 4, with 17 bases in between. CDR3 size: 14 residues. CDR1 and CDR2 (germline): GTSNPN, SVGIG (reference sequence).